This record concerns one T cell receptor (beta chain) sequence. Its target is unknown. TCRdb analysed the reads with MiXCR anew, one entry per CDR3 protein. The sample includes approximately 730,000 distinct CDR3 sequences, under 35% seen only once; the top ten take around 14%. These data belong to a study of T cell repertoires in cytomegalovirus infection. Study context: CMV epitopes used comprised recently identified HLA-C-restricted ones and well-studied HLA-B-restricted ones. From public TCR beta signatures came an indication of both CMV infection and matching HLA type. Whole-study results and caveats: Dominating the ex vivo response were HLA-C-restricted CMV-specific TCR beta clonotypes. Accumulated public TCR beta family frequency recognized individuals carrying CMV together with the relevant HLA.

Germline V gene sequence: CDR1 MNHEY, CDR2 SMNVEV (reference sequence). CDR3 length: 16 amino acids. V lost 2 bases, J lost 0 bases, and 13 bases lay in between. This chain joins TRBV27 and TRBJ1-1; D gene uncertain. The source is a human donor in good health (CMV status not recorded). Some clones in this sample may be carry-over from other donors' samples. This specimen was cultured CD8+ T cells from PBMCs, taken from culture after CMV antigen stimulation. For the CDR3, the DNA is TGTGCCAGCAGTTTACTTGTCGGGGTGATGAACACTGAAGCTTTCTTT. It codes for CASSLLVGVMNTEAFF.